Each of the 14 T cell receptor beta chains below was sequenced from the same sample in a study of T cell responses to AZD1222 COVID-19 vaccine. Here immunoSEQ multiplex PCR was the method, and the copy in TCRdb shows in-frame clones only, minus some. This table has over 85,000 clones, 88% appearing once. The material sequenced was peripheral blood, taken on day 0 of AZD1222 vaccination. These receptor sequences come from an adult in good health.

The chain joins TRBV11-2 to TRBJ1-5; tentative D call: TRBD1 (5 bases). CDR3 size: 14 residues. Trimming removed 3 bases at V and 5 bases at J, with 11 bases between. Germline CDR1 SGHAT, CDR2 FQNNGV. The CDR3 DNA reads as TGTGCCAGCAGCTTGGGGCCGGGGCATCAGCCCCAGCATTTT. Its translation: CASSLGPGHQPQHF.

The chain couples TRBV3-1 (or the pseudogene TRBV3-2) to TRBJ2-7, with D hard to call. This CDR3 spans 13 amino acids. Trimming stripped 4 bases from V and 6 bases from J, with 13 bases between. From germline, CDR1 is LGHDT and CDR2 YNNKEL (reference sequence). The CDR3 region has the DNA TGTGCCAGCAGCCGAAACCCTGACGGCGAGCAGTACTTC. This translates into CASSRNPDGEQYF.

V is TRBV15 and J is TRBJ1-1, with D hard to call. The CDR3 is 14 amino acids. Germline CDR1 and CDR2: LNHNV and YYDKDF (reference sequence). The V and J ends lost 11 bases and 1 base respectively, with 17 bases between them. The CDR3 region has the DNA TGTGCCGCCCGAAGAGCAGACGAGAACACTGAAGCTTTCTTT. Translation gives CAARRADENTEAFF.

The rearrangement uses TRBV5-5 and TRBJ1-5; possibly TRBD1 for D (6 bases). Trimming stripped 5 bases from V and 5 bases from J, with 20 bases between. The CDR3 is 16 amino acids. Germline assignment: CDR1 SGHKS and CDR2 YYEKEE (reference sequence). The CDR3 sequence is CASSLVGGQGHQPQHF. CDR3 bases: TGTGCCAGCAGTCTGGTCGGAGGGCAGGGGCATCAGCCCCAGCATTTT.

The chain is built from TRBV7-9 and TRBJ2-2; unclear D gene. Trimming took off 5 bases at V and 6 bases at J, with 1 base between the two ends. This CDR3 has 10 residues. Germline V lookup: CDR1 SEHNR, CDR2 FQNEAQ (reference sequence). In DNA form, the CDR3 reads TGTGCCAGCAGCGCCGGGGAGCTGTTTTTT. This sequence encodes CASSAGELFF.

This clone was observed once. This chain uses TRBV5-1 with TRBJ2-1; D is uncertain. The CDR3 has 14 residues. Trimming took off 3 bases at V and 5 bases at J, with 12 bases between the two ends. Germline V gives CDR1 SGHRS, CDR2 YFSETQ. The CDR3 is CASSSPFRDNEQFF. In nucleotides, the CDR3 is TGCGCCAGCAGCTCACCTTTTAGAGACAATGAGCAGTTCTTC.

V and J are TRBV5-4 and TRBJ1-4; 7 bases are shared with TRBD1. The CDR3 loop spans 17 amino acids. Per the germline V gene, CDR1 is SGHNT and CDR2 is YYREEE (reference sequence). The V and J ends lost 2 bases and 0 bases, in that order; junction bases with no gene match: 7. The CDR3 DNA is TGTGCCAGCAGCTTCAAACAGGGGACTGCAACTAATGAAAAACTGTTTTTT. This translates into CASSFKQGTATNEKLFF.

The chain uses TRBV12-5 and TRBJ2-2, with 8 positions matching TRBD1. The CDR3 has 14 residues. The germline gives CDR1 LGHNT, CDR2 FRNRAP. Germline trimming cut 4 bases from V and 7 bases from J; bases unmatched to any gene: 5. DNA of the CDR3: TGTGCTAGTGGTTCGGGACAGGCGAGCGGGGAGCTGTTTTTT. This translates into CASGSGQASGELFF.

The chain carries TRBV2 and TRBJ2-1, with 7 nucleotides matching TRBD2. The V segment lost 4 bases and the J segment 0 bases; nucleotides outside the gene matches: 6. The CDR3 covers 16 residues. Looked up from germline, CDR1 is SNHLY and CDR2 is FYNNEI. DNA for the CDR3: TGTGCCAGCAGTGGGGGGGGAGAGGTCTCCTACAATGAGCAGTTCTTC. This sequence encodes CASSGGGEVSYNEQFF.

The rearrangement uses TRBV9 and TRBJ2-1; a possible D gene is TRBD1 (6 bases). The CDR3 consists of 13 residues. The germline gives CDR1 SGDLS, CDR2 YYNGEE. The V end lost 0 bases, the J end lost 9 bases, and 10 bases lay between the germline ends. The CDR3 region is CASSVGGHTEQFF. The CDR3 DNA follows: TGTGCCAGCAGCGTAGGGGGACACACTGAGCAGTTCTTC.

This rearrangement joins TRBV2 to TRBJ2-1, with 11 nucleotides matching TRBD2. Germline assignment: CDR1 SNHLY and CDR2 FYNNEI. V dropped 3 bases and J dropped 3; count of bases not matched to a gene: 7. This CDR3 comprises 17 residues. CDR3 coding DNA: TGTGCCAGCAGTGAGCTAGCGGGAGGACAAAACTACAATGAGCAGTTCTTC. Translated: CASSELAGGQNYNEQFF.

The rearrangement joins TRBV29-1 to TRBJ1-1; possibly TRBD1 for D (5 bases). CDR1 is SQVTM and CDR2 is ANQGSEA in the germline V gene. This CDR3 is 11 amino acids long. The germline V and J ends were trimmed by 4 bases and 9 bases, with 12 bases remaining between them. The CDR3 sequence is CSVGDRLKAFF. The CDR3, as DNA: TGCAGCGTTGGGGACCGCCTAAAAGCTTTCTTT.

This CDR3 is CASSPTGGSYEQYF. The DNA of the CDR3 is TGTGCCAGCAGCCCGACAGGGGGTTCCTACGAGCAGTACTTC. This chain uses TRBV3-1 (or the pseudogene TRBV3-2) with TRBJ2-7; TRBD1 matches at 9 bases. Germline CDR1 is LGHDT and CDR2 is YNNKEL (reference sequence). V shed 4 bases, J shed 1 base, and the junction held 2 bases outside the gene matches. The CDR3 covers 14 residues.

The gene calls are TRBV5-1 and TRBJ2-6, with D unclear. The length of the CDR3 is 18 residues. Trimming took off 5 bases at V and 0 bases at J, with 18 bases between the two ends. The germline gives CDR1 SGHRS, CDR2 YFSETQ. DNA for the CDR3: TGCGCCAGCAGTAAAGGAGCCCGGGCATCCTCTGGGGCCAACGTCCTGACTTTC. Translation: CASSKGARASSGANVLTF.